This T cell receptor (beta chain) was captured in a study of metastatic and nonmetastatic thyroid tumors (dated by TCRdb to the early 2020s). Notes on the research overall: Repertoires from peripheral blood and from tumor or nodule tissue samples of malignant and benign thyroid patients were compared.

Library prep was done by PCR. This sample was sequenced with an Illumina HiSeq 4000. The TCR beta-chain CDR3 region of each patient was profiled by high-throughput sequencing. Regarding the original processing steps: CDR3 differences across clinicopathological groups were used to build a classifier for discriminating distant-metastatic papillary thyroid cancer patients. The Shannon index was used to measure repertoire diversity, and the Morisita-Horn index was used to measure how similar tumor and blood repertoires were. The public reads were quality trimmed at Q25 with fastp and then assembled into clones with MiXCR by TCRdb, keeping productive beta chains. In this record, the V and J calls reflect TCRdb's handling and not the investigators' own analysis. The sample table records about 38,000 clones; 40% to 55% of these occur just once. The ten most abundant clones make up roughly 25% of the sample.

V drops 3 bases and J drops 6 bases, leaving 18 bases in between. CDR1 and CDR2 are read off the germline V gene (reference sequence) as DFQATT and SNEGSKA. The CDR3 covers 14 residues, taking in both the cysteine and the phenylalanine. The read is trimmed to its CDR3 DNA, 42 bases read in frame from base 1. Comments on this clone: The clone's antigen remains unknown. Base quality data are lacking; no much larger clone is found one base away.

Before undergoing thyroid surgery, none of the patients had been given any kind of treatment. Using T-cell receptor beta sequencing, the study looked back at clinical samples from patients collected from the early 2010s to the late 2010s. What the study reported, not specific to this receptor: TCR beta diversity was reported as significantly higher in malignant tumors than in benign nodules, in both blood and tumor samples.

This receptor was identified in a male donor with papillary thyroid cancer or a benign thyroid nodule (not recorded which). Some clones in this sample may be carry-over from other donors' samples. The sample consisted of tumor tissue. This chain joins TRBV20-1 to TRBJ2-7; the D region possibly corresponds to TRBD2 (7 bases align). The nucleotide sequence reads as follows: TGCAGTGCTAGCCCGGGGGGCTTCTTACGCGAGCAGTACTTC. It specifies CSASPGGFLREQYF.